The rows below give T cell receptor beta chains drawn from one sample of a study of T cells after yellow fever vaccination. TCRdb reprocessed the 5' RACE reads via MiXCR and lists one record per CDR3 protein. The data hold approximately 330,000 distinct CDR3 sequences, with around 12% observed a single time. Source: CD4+ T cells sorted from PBMCs, taken 15 days after the yellow fever booster vaccination. The receptor set was obtained from a young man who received the YFV17D yellow fever vaccine. Each CDR3 is given with its conserved first and last residue. A D gene is named only where the DNA matches it firmly. Not every row has a clone size; where given, it reads once, few, many or a size class.

V	size	D	J	CDR3	DNA
TRBV12-3/TRBV12-4	many	TRBD2	TRBJ2-3	CASTPVILAGGPGDTQYF	TGTGCCAGCACCCCCGTCATACTAGCGGGGGGGCCCGGAGATACGCAGTATTTT
TRBV5-1	-	-	TRBJ2-6	CASSLDGISGANVLTF	TGCGCCAGCAGCTTGGATGGGATCTCGGGGGCCAACGTCCTGACTTTC
TRBV6-2/TRBV6-3	-	TRBD1	TRBJ2-3	CASRLQGAGTDTQYF	TGTGCCAGCAGGCTCCAGGGGGCCGGCACAGATACGCAGTATTTT
TRBV20-1	few	-	TRBJ1-2	CSARSTGVYGYTF	TGCAGTGCTAGGTCTACAGGAGTCTATGGCTACACCTTC
TRBV20-1	-	TRBD1	TRBJ1-6	CSASLGGTYNSPLHF	TGCAGTGCTAGCCTAGGGGGCACCTATAATTCACCCCTCCACTTT
TRBV20-1	few	-	TRBJ2-4	CSAPDRSILHF	TGCAGTGCTCCGGACAGATCCATATTACACTTC
TRBV7-6	-	-	TRBJ1-1	CASSQRRGTEAFF	TGTGCCAGCAGCCAAAGACGGGGAACTGAAGCTTTCTTT
TRBV7-9	few	TRBD1	TRBJ1-3	CASSPVPGQDSGNTIYF	TGTGCCAGCAGCCCGGTTCCGGGACAGGACTCTGGAAACACCATATATTTT
TRBV19	-	TRBD2	TRBJ2-1	CASIRTSGVYNEQFF	TGTGCCAGTATTCGGACTAGCGGGGTTTACAATGAGCAGTTCTTC
TRBV12-5	few	-	TRBJ1-5	CASGLPGRGQPQHF	TGTGCTAGTGGTTTGCCGGGCAGAGGTCAGCCCCAGCATTTT
TRBV3-1	-	-	TRBJ2-6	CASSRSFGARSGANVLTF	TGTGCCAGCAGCCGTAGTTTCGGGGCGCGGTCTGGGGCCAACGTCCTGACTTTC
TRBV11-1	-	TRBD2	TRBJ2-1	CASSLGTSGSEQFF	TGTGCCAGCAGCTTAGGGACTAGCGGTAGTGAGCAGTTCTTC
TRBV5-1	-	-	TRBJ2-2	CASSLGQASTGELFF	TGCGCCAGCAGCTTGGGGCAGGCGAGCACCGGGGAGCTGTTTTTT
TRBV6-1	few	-	TRBJ1-5	CASSERGGISNQPQHF	TGTGCCAGCAGTGAAAGAGGAGGGATTAGCAATCAGCCCCAGCATTTT
TRBV7-9	few	-	TRBJ2-5	CDSSRQAWGRGLETQYF	TGTGACAGCAGCCGCCAGGCCTGGGGTCGGGGCTTAGAGACCCAGTACTTC
TRBV5-1	-	TRBD1	TRBJ2-7	CASSLAPGQGLPYEQYF	TGCGCCAGCAGCTTGGCACCGGGACAGGGGTTACCCTACGAGCAGTACTTC
TRBV7-2	-	-	TRBJ1-5	CASSSRGWQNQPQHF	TGTGCCAGCAGCTCTCGGGGGTGGCAAAATCAGCCCCAGCATTTT
TRBV24-1	-	TRBD2	TRBJ2-3	CATSGLSGATTDTQYF	TGTGCCACCAGTGGCCTGAGCGGGGCGACCACAGATACGCAGTATTTT
TRBV7-6	many	TRBD2	TRBJ2-1	CASSPGLAGDNEQFF	TGTGCCAGCAGCCCGGGACTAGCGGGGGACAATGAGCAGTTCTTC
TRBV27	-	TRBD1	TRBJ2-1	CASSSVDRGPDEQFF	TGTGCCAGCAGTTCCGTAGACAGGGGGCCCGATGAGCAGTTCTTC
TRBV25-1	-	TRBD1	TRBJ1-2	CASTGTGIHGYTF	TGTGCCAGCACCGGGACAGGGATACATGGCTACACCTTC
TRBV5-1	few	-	TRBJ1-1	CASSLENSETEAFF	TGCGCCAGCAGCTTGGAAAATTCGGAAACTGAAGCTTTCTTT
TRBV5-1	few	TRBD1	TRBJ1-1	CASSLTGGMANTEAFF	TGCGCCAGCAGCTTGACAGGGGGTATGGCGAACACTGAAGCTTTCTTT
TRBV5-1	many	-	TRBJ1-1	CASSSSGIPEAFF	TGCGCCAGCAGCTCTTCAGGGATCCCTGAAGCTTTCTTT
TRBV12-3/TRBV12-4	few	TRBD1	TRBJ1-1	CASRRTGRGDTEAFF	TGTGCCAGCAGGCGGACAGGGAGAGGAGACACTGAAGCTTTCTTT
TRBV6-1	-	-	TRBJ1-4	CATATGTHATNEKLFF	TGTGCCACGGCCACAGGGACCCATGCAACTAATGAAAAACTGTTTTTT
TRBV7-2	few	-	TRBJ1-4	CASSWATGEKLFF	TGTGCCAGCAGCTGGGCCACCGGAGAAAAACTGTTTTTT
TRBV6-6	many	-	TRBJ2-3	CASSYSHADTQYF	TGTGCCAGCAGTTACTCGCACGCAGATACGCAGTATTTT
TRBV7-3	many	-	TRBJ2-1	CASSLGLNEQFF	TGCGCCAGCAGCTTAGGACTCAATGAGCAGTTCTTC
TRBV25-1	-	TRBD1	TRBJ1-2	CASSDRTGGDEGYTF	TGTGCCAGCAGCGATCGGACAGGGGGAGATGAAGGCTACACCTTC
TRBV12-3/TRBV12-4	-	-	TRBJ2-7	CASTGRGREYEQYF	TGTGCCAGCACCGGACGGGGGCGAGAGTACGAGCAGTACTTC
TRBV4-3	-	-	TRBJ2-4	CASSQDVGQGGNIQYF	TGCGCCAGCAGCCAAGATGTCGGCCAGGGCGGAAACATTCAGTACTTC
TRBV2	-	-	TRBJ1-5	CASSDSRGNQPQHF	TGTGCCAGCAGTGATAGTAGGGGCAATCAGCCCCAGCATTTT
TRBV30	few	TRBD1	TRBJ2-1	CAWNRDRGSYNEQFF	TGTGCCTGGAACCGGGACAGGGGGTCCTACAATGAGCAGTTCTTC
TRBV5-1	many	TRBD2	TRBJ2-5	CASSIGTSQETQYF	TGCGCCAGCAGCATCGGGACTAGCCAAGAGACCCAGTACTTC
TRBV20-1	-	-	TRBJ1-4	CSARVTNEKLFF	TGCAGTGCTAGAGTTACAAATGAAAAACTGTTTTTT
TRBV4-2	few	TRBD2	TRBJ2-3	CASSQEVAGHRTDTQYF	TGTGCCAGCAGCCAAGAGGTAGCGGGCCACCGCACAGATACGCAGTATTTT
TRBV20-1	few	TRBD2	TRBJ2-7	CSATLTSGSYEQYF	TGCAGTGCTACGCTGACTAGCGGCTCCTACGAGCAGTACTTC
TRBV7-2	-	-	TRBJ1-5	CASSTDYYSNQPQHF	TGTGCCAGCAGCACAGATTACTATAGCAATCAGCCCCAGCATTTT
TRBV20-1	many	-	TRBJ2-3	CSAKRRRAEKDTQYF	TGCAGTGCCAAGAGGAGGCGGGCGGAAAAAGATACGCAGTATTTT